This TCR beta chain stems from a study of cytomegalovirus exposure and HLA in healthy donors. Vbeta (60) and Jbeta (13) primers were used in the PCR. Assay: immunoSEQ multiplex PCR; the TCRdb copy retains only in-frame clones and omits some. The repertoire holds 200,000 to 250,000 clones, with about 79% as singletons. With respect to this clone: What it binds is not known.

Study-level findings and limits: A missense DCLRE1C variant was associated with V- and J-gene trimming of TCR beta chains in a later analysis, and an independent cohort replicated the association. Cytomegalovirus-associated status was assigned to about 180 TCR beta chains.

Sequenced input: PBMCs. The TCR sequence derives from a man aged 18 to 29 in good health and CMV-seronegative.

CDR3 bases: TGTGCCAGCAGCATTGGACTAGCGGGGATCCAAGAGACCCAGTACTTC. It yields the protein CASSIGLAGIQETQYF. This chain joins TRBV7-2 and TRBJ2-5; TRBD2 matches at 12 bases. CDR3 length: 16 amino acids. Trimming took 5 bases from V and 1 from J; bases not matched to a gene: 5. Germline CDR1 and CDR2: SGHTA and FQGNSA.